This paragraph covers one T cell receptor beta chain sequence. Its antigen is not identified. These data originate in a study of shared clonotypes between healthy human individuals. General study findings and limits: Lower generation probabilities were found for non-shared clonotypes than for those shared by all four donors.

Adult Caucasians living in Nashville, Tennessee made up all of the donors. This was a deep-level run. Profiled with immunoSEQ multiplex PCR; TCRdb holds only in-frame clones, not every one. The sample includes some 240,000 clones, just over 65% of them seen just once. Per germline, CDR1 SGHNT and CDR2 YENEEA. The ends were cut back, 1 base at V and 9 bases at J, with 7 bases in the middle. This CDR3 is built from 12 residues. The sequenced sample consisted of memory CD4+ T cells sorted from blood. Stated subset: CD45RA-negative fraction. The V and J genes are TRBV11-3 and TRBJ2-1; D gene unclear. This clonotype originated in a man aged 25 to 45 in good health. CDR3 amino acids: CASSLGISEQFF. Here the CDR3 DNA reads TGTGCCAGCAGCTTAGGTATCAGTGAGCAGTTCTTC.